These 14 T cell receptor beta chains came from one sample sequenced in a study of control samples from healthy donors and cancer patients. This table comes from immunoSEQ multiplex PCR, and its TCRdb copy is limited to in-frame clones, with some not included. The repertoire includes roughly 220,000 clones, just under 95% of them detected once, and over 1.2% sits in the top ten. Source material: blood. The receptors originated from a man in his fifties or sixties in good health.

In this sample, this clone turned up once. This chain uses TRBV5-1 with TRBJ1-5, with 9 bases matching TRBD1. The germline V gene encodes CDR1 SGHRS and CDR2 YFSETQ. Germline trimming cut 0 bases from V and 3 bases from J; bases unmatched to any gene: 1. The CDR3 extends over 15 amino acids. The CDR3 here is CASSLGDRANQPQHF. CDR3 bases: TGCGCCAGCAGCTTGGGGGACAGGGCCAATCAGCCCCAGCATTTT.

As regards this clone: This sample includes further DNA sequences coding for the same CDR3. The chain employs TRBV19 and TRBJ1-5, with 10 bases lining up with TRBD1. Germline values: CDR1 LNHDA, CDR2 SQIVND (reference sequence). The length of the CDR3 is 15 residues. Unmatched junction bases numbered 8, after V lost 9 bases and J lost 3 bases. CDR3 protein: CASARDRGDNQPQHF. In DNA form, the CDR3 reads TGTGCCAGCGCCCGGGACAGGGGTGACAATCAGCCCCAGCATTTT.

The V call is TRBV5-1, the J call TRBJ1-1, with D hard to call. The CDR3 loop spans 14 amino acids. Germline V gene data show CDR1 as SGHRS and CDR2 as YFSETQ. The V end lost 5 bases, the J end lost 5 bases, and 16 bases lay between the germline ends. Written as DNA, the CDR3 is TGCGCCAGCAGGGTAGGTGGTCGTGATACTGAAGCTTTCTTT. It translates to CASRVGGRDTEAFF. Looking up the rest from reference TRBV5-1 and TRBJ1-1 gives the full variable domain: KAGVTQTPRYLIKTRGQQVTLSCSPISGHRSVSWYQQTPGQGLQFLFEYFSETQRNKGNFPGRFSGRQFSNSRSEMNVSTLELGDSALYLCASRVGGRDTEAFFGQGTRLTVV.

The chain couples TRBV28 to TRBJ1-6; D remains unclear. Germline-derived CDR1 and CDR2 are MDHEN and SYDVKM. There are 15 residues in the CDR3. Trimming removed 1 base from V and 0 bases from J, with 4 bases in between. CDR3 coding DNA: TGTGCCAGCAGTTTATCCAGCTCCTATAATTCACCCCTCCACTTT. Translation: CASSLSSSYNSPLHF.

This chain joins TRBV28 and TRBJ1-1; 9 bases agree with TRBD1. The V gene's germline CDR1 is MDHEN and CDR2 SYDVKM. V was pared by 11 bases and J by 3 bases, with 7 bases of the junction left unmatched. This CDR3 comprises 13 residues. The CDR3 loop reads CAVGGQGDTEAFF. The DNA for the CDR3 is TGTGCCGTAGGGGGACAGGGTGACACTGAAGCTTTCTTT.

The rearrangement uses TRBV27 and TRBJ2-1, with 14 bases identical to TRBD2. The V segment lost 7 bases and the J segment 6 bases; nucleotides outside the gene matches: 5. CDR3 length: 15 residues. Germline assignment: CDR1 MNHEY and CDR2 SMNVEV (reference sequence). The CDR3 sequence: CASTGLAGGPNEQFF. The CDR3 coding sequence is TGTGCCAGCACTGGACTAGCGGGGGGCCCCAATGAGCAGTTCTTC.

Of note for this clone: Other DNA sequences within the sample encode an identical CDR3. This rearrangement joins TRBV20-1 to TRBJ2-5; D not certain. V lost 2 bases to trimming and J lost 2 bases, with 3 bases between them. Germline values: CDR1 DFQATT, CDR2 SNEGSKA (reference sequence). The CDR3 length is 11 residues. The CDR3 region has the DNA TGCAGTGCTAGAAGACAAGAGACCCAGTACTTC. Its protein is CSARRQETQYF.

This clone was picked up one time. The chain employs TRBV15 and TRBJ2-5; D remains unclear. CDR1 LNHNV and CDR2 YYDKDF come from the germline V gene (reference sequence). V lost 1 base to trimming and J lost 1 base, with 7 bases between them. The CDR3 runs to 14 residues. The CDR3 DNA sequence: TGTGCCACCAGCAGAGGGGCTAGCCAAGAGACCCAGTACTTC. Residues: CATSRGASQETQYF.

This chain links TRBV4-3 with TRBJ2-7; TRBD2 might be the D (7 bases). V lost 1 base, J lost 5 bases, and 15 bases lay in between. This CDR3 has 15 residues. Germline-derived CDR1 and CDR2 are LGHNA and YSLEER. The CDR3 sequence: CASSQAGGRLDEQYF. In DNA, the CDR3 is TGCGCCAGCAGCCAAGCCGGGGGGCGCTTGGACGAGCAGTACTTC.

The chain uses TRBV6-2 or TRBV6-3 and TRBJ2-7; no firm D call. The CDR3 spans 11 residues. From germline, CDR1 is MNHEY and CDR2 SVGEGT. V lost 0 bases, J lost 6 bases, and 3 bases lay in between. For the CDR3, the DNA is TGTGCCAGCAGTTACTCGTCCGAGCAGTACTTC. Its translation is CASSYSSEQYF.

CDR3 bases: TGTGCCAGCAGCCGACAGGGTTCAACTAATGAAAAACTGTTTTTT. Its translation: CASSRQGSTNEKLFF. V usage is TRBV5-4 and J usage is TRBJ1-4, with 7 bases matching TRBD1. V lost 4 bases and J lost 0; bases outside the gene matches: 3. CDR3 size: 15 residues. CDR1 is SGHNT, CDR2 YYREEE, per germline (reference sequence).

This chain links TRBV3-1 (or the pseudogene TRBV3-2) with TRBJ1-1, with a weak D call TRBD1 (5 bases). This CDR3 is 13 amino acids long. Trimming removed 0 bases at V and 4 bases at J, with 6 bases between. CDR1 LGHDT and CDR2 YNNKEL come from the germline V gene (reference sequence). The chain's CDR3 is CASSQDRATEAFF. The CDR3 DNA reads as TGTGCCAGCAGCCAAGACAGGGCCACTGAAGCTTTCTTT.

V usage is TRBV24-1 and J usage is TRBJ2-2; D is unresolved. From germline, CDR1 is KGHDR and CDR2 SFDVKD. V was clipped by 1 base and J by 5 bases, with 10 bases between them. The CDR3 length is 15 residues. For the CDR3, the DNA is TGTGCCACCAGTGATTTCGGGCTGGGGACCGGGGAGCTGTTTTTT. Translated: CATSDFGLGTGELFF.

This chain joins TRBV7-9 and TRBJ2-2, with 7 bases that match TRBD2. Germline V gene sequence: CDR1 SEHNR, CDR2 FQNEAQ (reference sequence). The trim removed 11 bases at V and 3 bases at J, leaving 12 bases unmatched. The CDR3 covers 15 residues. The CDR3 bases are TGTGCCCGCGGGGGTCCAGGGAAAGACACCGGGGAGCTGTTTTTT. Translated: CARGGPGKDTGELFF.